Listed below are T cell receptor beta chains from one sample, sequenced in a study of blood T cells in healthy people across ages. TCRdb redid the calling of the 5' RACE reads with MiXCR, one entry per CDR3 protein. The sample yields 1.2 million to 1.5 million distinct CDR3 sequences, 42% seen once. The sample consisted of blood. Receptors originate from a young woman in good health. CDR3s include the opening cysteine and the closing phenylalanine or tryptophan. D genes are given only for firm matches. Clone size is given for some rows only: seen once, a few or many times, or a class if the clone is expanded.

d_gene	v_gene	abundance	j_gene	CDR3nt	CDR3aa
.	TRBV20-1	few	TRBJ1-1	TGCAGTGCTAGTCGCCCAGGCATGAACACTGAAGCTTTCTTT	CSASRPGMNTEAFF
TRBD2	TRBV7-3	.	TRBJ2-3	TGTGCCAGCAGCCCACTTGGGGGGGGAGAGGGCCCAGATACGCAGTATTTT	CASSPLGGGEGPDTQYF
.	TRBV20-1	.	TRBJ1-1	TGCAGTGCAAATTTGGGGGCCACTGAAGCTTTCTTT	CSANLGATEAFF
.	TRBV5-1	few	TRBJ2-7	TGCGCCAGCTCCCCTTCGTCCCTTTCCTACGAGCAGTACTTC	CASSPSSLSYEQYF
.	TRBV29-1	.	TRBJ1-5	TGCAGCGTTGGGGCGGATAATCAGCCCCAGCGTTTT	CSVGADNQPQRF
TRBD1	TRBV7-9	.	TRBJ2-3	TGTGCCAGCGGCGGACAGGGGGGGACAGATACGCAGTATTTT	CASGGQGGTDTQYF
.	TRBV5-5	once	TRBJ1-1	TGTGCCAGCAGCTCCCCCGCAGGCCTGAACACTGAAGCTTTCTTT	CASSSPAGLNTEAFF
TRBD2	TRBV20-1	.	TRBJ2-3	TGCAGTGCCACCCTACTAGCGGGGTACACAGATACGCAGTATTTT	CSATLLAGYTDTQYF
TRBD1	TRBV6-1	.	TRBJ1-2	TGTGCCAGCAGTGGACCGGGACAGGTGGTAAAACCTAACTACGGCTACACCTTC	CASSGPGQVVKPNYGYTF
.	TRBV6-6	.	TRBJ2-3	TGTGCCAGCAGTGCCAACGAGGGTATTTTCACAGATACGCAGTATTTT	CASSANEGIFTDTQYF
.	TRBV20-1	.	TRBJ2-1	TGCAGTGCTAGAGATCTTCGGGGGGCATTCTACAATGAGCAGTTCTTC	CSARDLRGAFYNEQFF
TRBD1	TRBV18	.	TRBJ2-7	TGTGCCAGCTCACCTGGGGGACAGGGGGTAGCCTACGAGCAGTACTTC	CASSPGGQGVAYEQYF
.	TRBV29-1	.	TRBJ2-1	TGCAGCCCCCGGACAACCTATAATGAGCAGTTCTTC	CSPRTTYNEQFF
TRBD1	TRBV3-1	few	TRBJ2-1	TGTGCCAGCAGCGACAGGGGATACTACAATGAGCAGTTCTTC	CASSDRGYYNEQFF
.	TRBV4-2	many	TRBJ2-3	TGTGCCAGCAGCCGCGAAGTAACAGATACGCAGTATTTT	CASSREVTDTQYF
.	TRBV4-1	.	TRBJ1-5	TGCGCCAGCAGCCAAGAACATAGCAATCAGCCCCAGCATTTT	CASSQEHSNQPQHF
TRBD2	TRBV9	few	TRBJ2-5	TGTGCCAGTGGGGGACTAGCAAGCCAAGAGACCCAGTACTTC	CASGGLASQETQYF
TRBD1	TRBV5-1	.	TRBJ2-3	TGCGCCAGCAGCCCGGGACAGGGGGCGCGGACAGATACGCAGTATTTT	CASSPGQGARTDTQYF
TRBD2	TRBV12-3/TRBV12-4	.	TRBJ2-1	TGTGCCAGCAGTGCGATGCCGGGACTACCTTACAATGAGCAGTTCTTC	CASSAMPGLPYNEQFF
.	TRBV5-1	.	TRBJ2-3	TGCGCCGCTAAGAGGGGTCCGGAGAGCACAGATACGCAGTATTTT	CAAKRGPESTDTQYF
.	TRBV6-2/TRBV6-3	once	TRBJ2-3	TGTGCCAGCAGTACTATTCCCGATACGCAGTATTTT	CASSTIPDTQYF
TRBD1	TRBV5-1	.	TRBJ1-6	TGCGCCAGCAGCGAGGGACAGAGCATCAGCTCCTATAATTCGCCCCTCCACTTT	CASSEGQSISSYNSPLHF
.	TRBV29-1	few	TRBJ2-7	TGCAGCGTTGAAGAGACAGCGGCCTACGAGCAGTACTTC	CSVEETAAYEQYF
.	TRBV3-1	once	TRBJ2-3	TGTGCCAGCAGCCCGACAAGGGGCCCCCCAGATACGCAGTATTTT	CASSPTRGPPDTQYF
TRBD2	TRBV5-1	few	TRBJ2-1	TGCGCCAGCAGCTTGGCCCTAGCGGGAGGTAGCAATGAGCAGTTCTTC	CASSLALAGGSNEQFF
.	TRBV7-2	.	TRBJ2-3	TGTGCCAGCAGCTCCCTTACTTTGAGGGGTGACACAGATACGCAGTATTTT	CASSSLTLRGDTDTQYF
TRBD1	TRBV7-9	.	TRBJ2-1	TGTGCCAGCAGCACAGGCCGGGACAGGGGGTTCGATGAGCAGTTCTTC	CASSTGRDRGFDEQFF
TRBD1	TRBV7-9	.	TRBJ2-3	TGTGCCAGCAGTTCCGGGACAGGGGTACGAGATACGCAGTATTTT	CASSSGTGVRDTQYF